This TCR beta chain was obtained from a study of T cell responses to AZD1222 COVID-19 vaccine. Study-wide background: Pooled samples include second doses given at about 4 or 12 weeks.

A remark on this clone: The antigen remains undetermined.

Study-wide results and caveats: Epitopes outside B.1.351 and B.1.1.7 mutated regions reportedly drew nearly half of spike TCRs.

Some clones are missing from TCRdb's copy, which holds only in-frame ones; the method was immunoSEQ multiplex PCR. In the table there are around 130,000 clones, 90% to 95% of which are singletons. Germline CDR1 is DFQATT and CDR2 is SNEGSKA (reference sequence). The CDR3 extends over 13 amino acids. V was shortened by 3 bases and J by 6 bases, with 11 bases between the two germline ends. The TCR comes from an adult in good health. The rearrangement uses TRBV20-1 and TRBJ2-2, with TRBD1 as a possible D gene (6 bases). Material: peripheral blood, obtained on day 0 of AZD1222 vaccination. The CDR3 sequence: CSASRTVSGELFF. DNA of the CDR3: TGCAGTGCTAGTCGGACAGTATCCGGGGAGCTGTTTTTT.